This TCR beta chain was recovered during a study of blood T cell repertoires in COVID-19. About the study: The origin of the acute and convalescent COVID-19 samples was the United States, Italy and Spain. T cells, B-cell-depleted T cells, or PBMCs provided the cDNA or gDNA that served as material.

Measured with immunoSEQ multiplex PCR; TCRdb has only the in-frame clones, and not every one. The table has about 230,000 clones, around 83% seen once. The CDR3 spans 16 residues. The V segment lost 2 bases and the J segment 0 bases; nucleotides outside the gene matches: 5. Germline CDR1 and CDR2: KGHSH and LQKENI. The chain carries TRBV18 and TRBJ2-7; 9 bases fit TRBD2. The clonotype was recovered from a woman aged 45-65 years with acute or convalescent COVID-19. The sample comprised peripheral blood. DNA of the CDR3: TGTGCCAGCTCACCAATAGGACTAGCGTCCTCCTACGAGCAGTACTTC. It is translated as CASSPIGLASSYEQYF.